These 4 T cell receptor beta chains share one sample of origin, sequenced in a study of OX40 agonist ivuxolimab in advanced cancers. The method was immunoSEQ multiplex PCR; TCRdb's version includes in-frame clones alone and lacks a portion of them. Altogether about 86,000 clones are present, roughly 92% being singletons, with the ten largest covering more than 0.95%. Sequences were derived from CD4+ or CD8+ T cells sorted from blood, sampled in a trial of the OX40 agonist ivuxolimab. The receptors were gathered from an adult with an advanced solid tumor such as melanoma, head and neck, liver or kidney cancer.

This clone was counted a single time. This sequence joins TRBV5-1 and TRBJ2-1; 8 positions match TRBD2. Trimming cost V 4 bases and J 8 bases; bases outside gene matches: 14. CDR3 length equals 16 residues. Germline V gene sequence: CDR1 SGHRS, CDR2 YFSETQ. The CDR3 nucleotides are TGCGCCAGCAGCCCTCCACCGGGACTAGTGACCGATGAGCAGTTCTTC. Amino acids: CASSPPPGLVTDEQFF. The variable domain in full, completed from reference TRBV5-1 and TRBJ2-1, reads KAGVTQTPRYLIKTRGQQVTLSCSPISGHRSVSWYQQTPGQGLQFLFEYFSETQRNKGNFPGRFSGRQFSNSRSEMNVSTLELGDSALYLCASSPPPGLVTDEQFFGPGTRLTVL.

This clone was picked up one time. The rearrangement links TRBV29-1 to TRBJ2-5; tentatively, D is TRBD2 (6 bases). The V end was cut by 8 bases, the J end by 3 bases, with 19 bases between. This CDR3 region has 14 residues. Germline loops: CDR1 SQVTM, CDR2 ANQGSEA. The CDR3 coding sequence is TGCAGCTCCGGGAGCATATGGGGCAAAGAGACCCAGTACTTC. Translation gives CSSGSIWGKETQYF.

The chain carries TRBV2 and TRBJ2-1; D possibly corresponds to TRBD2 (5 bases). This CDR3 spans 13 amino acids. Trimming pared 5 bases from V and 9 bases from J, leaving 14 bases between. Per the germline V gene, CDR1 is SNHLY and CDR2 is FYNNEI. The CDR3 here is CASSSNGVGEQFF. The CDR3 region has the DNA TGTGCCAGCAGTAGTAACGGGGTGGGTGAGCAGTTCTTC.

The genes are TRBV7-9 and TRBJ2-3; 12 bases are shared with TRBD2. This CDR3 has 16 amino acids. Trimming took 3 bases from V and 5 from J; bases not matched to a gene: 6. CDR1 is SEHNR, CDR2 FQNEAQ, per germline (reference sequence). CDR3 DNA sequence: TGTGCCAGCAGCTTTGCTAGCGGGAGGGGTAAAGATACGCAGTATTTT. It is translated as CASSFASGRGKDTQYF.